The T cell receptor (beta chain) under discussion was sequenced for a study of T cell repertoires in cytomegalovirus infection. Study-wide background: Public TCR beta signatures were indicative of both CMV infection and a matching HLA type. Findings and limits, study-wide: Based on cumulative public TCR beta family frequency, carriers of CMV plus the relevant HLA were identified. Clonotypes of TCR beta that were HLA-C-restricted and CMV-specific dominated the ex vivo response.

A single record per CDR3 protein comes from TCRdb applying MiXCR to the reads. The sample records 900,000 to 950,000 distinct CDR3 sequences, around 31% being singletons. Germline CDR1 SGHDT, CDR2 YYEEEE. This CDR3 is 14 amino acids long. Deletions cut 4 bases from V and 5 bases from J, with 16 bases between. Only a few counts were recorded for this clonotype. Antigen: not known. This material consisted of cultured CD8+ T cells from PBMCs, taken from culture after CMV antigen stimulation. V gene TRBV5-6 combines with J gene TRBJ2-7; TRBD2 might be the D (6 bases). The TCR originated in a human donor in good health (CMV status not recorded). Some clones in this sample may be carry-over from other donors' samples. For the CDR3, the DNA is TGTGCCAGCAGCGAAATCGTGCGGGGAAACGAGCAGTACTTC. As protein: CASSEIVRGNEQYF.